The 16 T cell receptor beta chains presented below share a single source sample, sequenced in a study of T cell repertoires in ileal Crohn's disease. The data were produced by immunoSEQ multiplex PCR, yet TCRdb's version contains in-frame clones alone and is incomplete. Found here are approximately 6,700 clones, roughly 92% of them singletons; the top ten hold around 1.5%. Sequencing input: ileal tissue. Every receptor here comes from an adult with Crohn's disease.

The V call is TRBV19, the J call TRBJ2-1; tentative D call: TRBD2 (6 bases). This CDR3 has 23 residues. Trimming removed 3 bases at V and 3 bases at J, with 36 bases between. The V gene's germline CDR1 is LNHDA and CDR2 SQIVND (reference sequence). The chain's CDR3 is CASSILFPPLSGSAETDYNEQFF. The CDR3 DNA reads as TGTGCCAGTAGTATCTTATTCCCCCCCCTAAGCGGGTCCGCGGAGACGGACTACAATGAGCAGTTCTTC.

The chain links TRBV6-1 to TRBJ2-7; maybe TRBD1 (5 bases). The CDR3 runs to 15 residues. V lost 6 bases, J lost 1 base, and 16 bases lay in between. Germline CDR1 and CDR2: MNHNS and SASEGT. For the CDR3, the DNA is TGTGCCAGCAGGACAAGGACAACAAAGTCCTACGAGCAGTACTTC. Residues: CASRTRTTKSYEQYF.

The CDR3 region has the DNA TGCGCCAGCAGCCGGAGAGGACAGGGGGATAATGGAAACACCATATATTTT. Translation gives CASSRRGQGDNGNTIYF. The genes are TRBV4-1 and TRBJ1-3; TRBD1 aligns across 10 bases. CDR1 is MGHRA, CDR2 YSYEKL, per germline. CDR3 length: 17 residues. The J segment lost 3 bases and the V segment lost 4 bases, leaving 9 bases of the junction unmatched.

The CDR3 DNA is TGTGCCAGCAGCCTCCTGAACACCGGGGAGCTGTTTTTT. Translation gives CASSLLNTGELFF. The chain joins TRBV14 to TRBJ2-2; D unresolved. The germline V and J ends were trimmed by 4 bases and 1 base, with 4 bases remaining between them. The CDR3 sequence is 13 residues long. Germline assignment: CDR1 SGHDN and CDR2 FVKESK.

CDR3 nucleotides: TGTGCCGCGTCTCGGACAGGGGGCTCTGAGCAGTTCTTC. Translation: CAASRTGGSEQFF. The rearrangement joins TRBV9 to TRBJ2-1; 11 bases are shared with TRBD1. This CDR3 is 13 amino acids long. Germline CDR1 is SGDLS and CDR2 is YYNGEE. V lost 10 bases to trimming and J lost 9 bases; unmatched junction nucleotides: 9.

This chain links TRBV18 with TRBJ2-3, with D possibly TRBD1 on 5 matching bases. Trimming stripped 3 bases from V and 5 bases from J, with 6 bases between. The CDR3 extends over 12 amino acids. The germline V gene has CDR1 KGHSH and CDR2 LQKENI. CDR3 DNA sequence: TGTGCCAGCTCACCCCAGGGAGATACGCAGTATTTT. Protein sequence: CASSPQGDTQYF.

The V and J genes are TRBV13 and TRBJ2-1; 12 bases match TRBD2. J was trimmed by 4 bases and V by 6 bases; bases with no gene match: 7. Germline V gene lookup returns CDR1 PRHDT and CDR2 FYEKMQ (reference sequence). This CDR3 contains 16 residues. The CDR3 nucleotides read TGTGCCAGCAGGACTAGCGGGAGTTCGGGATACAATGAGCAGTTCTTC. Amino acid sequence: CASRTSGSSGYNEQFF.

This sequence joins TRBV2 and TRBJ2-2; the match to TRBD2 covers 9 bases. Germline CDR1 and CDR2: SNHLY and FYNNEI. This CDR3 comprises 16 residues. V shed 5 bases, J shed 3 bases, and the junction held 7 bases outside the gene matches. Here the CDR3 DNA reads TGTGCCAGCAGTTCCCTGACTAGCGGTTACACCGGGGAGCTGTTTTTT. This codes for CASSSLTSGYTGELFF.

V gene TRBV28 combines with J gene TRBJ2-6; the match to TRBD1 covers 9 bases. Per the germline V gene, CDR1 is MDHEN and CDR2 is SYDVKM. V lost 10 bases, J lost 0 bases, and 7 bases stayed unmatched. This CDR3 is built from 16 residues. The CDR3 is CATDRGPASGANVLTF. CDR3 nucleotide sequence: TGTGCCACGGACAGGGGACCGGCCTCTGGGGCCAACGTCCTGACTTTC. The full variable domain, rest sourced from reference TRBV28 and TRBJ2-6, is DVKVTQSSRYLVKRTGEKVFLECVQDMDHENMFWYRQDPGLGLRLIYFSYDVKMKEKGDIPEGYSVSREKKERFSLILESASTNQTSMYLCATDRGPASGANVLTFGAGSRLTVL.

V is TRBV6-1 and J is TRBJ2-7, with TRBD2 matching 7 bases. Trimming cost V 4 bases and J 2 bases; bases outside gene matches: 2. CDR1 and CDR2 (germline): MNHNS, SASEGT. The CDR3 is 13 residues long. The CDR3 DNA sequence: TGTGCCAGCAGTGTTGGGGGGGCCTACGAGCAGTACTTC. This encodes CASSVGGAYEQYF.

The chain couples TRBV9 to TRBJ2-5; no firm D call. This CDR3 has 14 residues. Trimming cost V 0 bases and J 4 bases, with 10 bases left between them. Germline lookup yields CDR1 SGDLS and CDR2 YYNGEE. The CDR3 spells CASSVGVEAETQYF. For the CDR3, the DNA is TGTGCCAGCAGCGTAGGAGTAGAGGCAGAGACCCAGTACTTC.

The CDR3 nucleotides read TGTGCCAGCAGTACCAAGGCTGGATGGAGCCAGACCCAGTACTTC. Protein sequence: CASSTKAGWSQTQYF. The V gene is TRBV6-1, the J gene TRBJ2-5; D uncertain. Germline V CDR1 and CDR2: MNHNS, SASEGT. V was shortened by 5 bases and J by 6 bases, with 19 bases between the two germline ends. The CDR3 runs to 15 residues.

V usage is TRBV27 and J usage is TRBJ2-3; 7 bases line up with TRBD2. From germline, CDR1 is MNHEY and CDR2 SMNVEV (reference sequence). Trimming cost V 6 bases and J 8 bases; bases outside gene matches: 8. There are 13 residues in the CDR3. CDR3 in DNA: TGTGCCAGCAGCCGGACTAGTAGTAGTACGCAGTATTTT. Its protein product is CASSRTSSSTQYF.

The CDR3 coding sequence is TGTGCCAGCAGCTTAGACAGGGACACTGAAGCTTTCTTT. Protein sequence: CASSLDRDTEAFF. The V call is TRBV7-9, the J call TRBJ1-1; perhaps TRBD1 as D (6 bases). This CDR3 has 13 amino acids. Germline assignment: CDR1 SEHNR and CDR2 FQNEAQ (reference sequence). The ends were cut back, 1 base at V and 3 bases at J, with 6 bases in the middle.

The V and J genes are TRBV18 and TRBJ2-5; D not resolved. The CDR3 runs to 13 residues. V dropped 2 bases and J dropped 5 bases, with 9 bases sitting between them. The germline CDR1 and CDR2 sequences are KGHSH and LQKENI. The CDR3 DNA sequence: TGTGCCAGCTCACCAAATCATCGGGAGACCCAGTACTTC. Translated: CASSPNHRETQYF.

The chain joins TRBV29-1 to TRBJ2-4; no definite D call. V lost 7 bases and J lost 8, with 18 bases in between. The CDR3 is made up of 13 amino acids. Germline CDR1 and CDR2: SQVTM and ANQGSEA. The chain's CDR3 is CSALIVNVDIQYF. The DNA for the CDR3 is TGCAGCGCTCTTATCGTAAACGTAGACATTCAGTACTTC.